The rows below give T cell receptor beta chains drawn from one sample of a study of blood T cells in healthy people across ages. TCRdb passed the 5' RACE reads through MiXCR, listing each CDR3 protein once. The sample has around 800,000 distinct CDR3 sequences; roughly 50% are singletons. What was sequenced was blood. Every receptor here comes from an elderly man in good health. CDR3s include the opening cysteine and the closing phenylalanine or tryptophan. The D gene is left open where the match is weak. Rows give clone size only sometimes, using once, few, many, or a class for an expanded clone.

>TRBD1|few|TRBJ1-2|TRBV7-2
CASSLVGQGYGYTF
TGTGCCAGCAGCTTAGTGGGACAGGGGTACGGCTACACCTTC
>NA|many|TRBJ2-7|TRBV28
CASSLPGAQDEQYF
TGTGCCAGCAGTTTGCCCGGGGCACAGGATGAGCAGTACTTC
>TRBD2|few|TRBJ2-7|TRBV20-1
CSPSGVAGGSYNEQYF
TGCAGTCCTTCCGGGGTAGCGGGAGGCTCCTACAATGAGCAGTACTTC
>TRBD2|NA|TRBJ2-1|TRBV20-1
CSASSTSRNEQFF
TGCAGTGCTTCGTCGACTAGCCGCAATGAGCAGTTCTTC
>TRBD1|NA|TRBJ1-2|TRBV28
CASSPLGQGIRSTNYGYTF
TGTGCCAGCAGTCCTTTGGGACAGGGTATAAGGAGTACTAACTATGGCTACACCTTC
>NA|NA|TRBJ2-4|TRBV6-2/TRBV6-3
CASSPPLPNIQYF
TGTGCCAGCAGTCCCCCACTCCCGAACATTCAGTACTTC
>NA|NA|TRBJ2-3|TRBV11-2
CASSALDREGRHRYAYF
TGTGCCAGCAGCGCGCTGGACAGGGAGGGGAGGCACAGATACGCGTATTTT
>NA|few|TRBJ2-7|TRBV9
CASSVVGGEQYF
TGTGCCAGCAGCGTGGTTGGGGGCGAGCAGTACTTC
>TRBD2|few|TRBJ2-5|TRBV28
CASSLSSGVQETQYF
TGTGCCAGCAGTTTATCTAGCGGGGTTCAAGAGACCCAGTACTTC
>NA|few|TRBJ1-2|TRBV12-3/TRBV12-4
CASSGRDAYGYTF
TGTGCCAGCAGTGGGCGGGACGCCTATGGCTACACCTTC
>NA|NA|TRBJ2-5|TRBV6-6
CASTGTQETQYF
TGTGCCAGCACCGGAACCCAAGAGACCCAGTACTTC
>NA|once|TRBJ2-7|TRBV7-2
CASTRDGRNSYEQYF
TGTGCCAGCACCAGGGACGGGCGAAACTCCTACGAGCAGTACTTC
>NA|few|TRBJ1-4|TRBV18
CASSPLGEKLFF
TGTGCCAGCTCACCTTTAGGTGAAAAACTGTTTTTT
>TRBD2|NA|TRBJ2-1|TRBV10-3
CAISETVLAGADNEQFF
TGTGCCATCAGTGAGACCGTACTAGCGGGAGCAGACAATGAGCAGTTCTTC
>TRBD2|few|TRBJ2-5|TRBV29-1
CSVDSSGGETQYF
TGCAGCGTTGACAGCTCGGGAGGTGAGACCCAGTACTTC
>NA|NA|TRBJ1-2|TRBV2
CASNRAGEGYTF
TGTGCCAGCAATCGGGCAGGGGAAGGCTACACCTTC
>TRBD1|NA|TRBJ2-3|TRBV2
CASSEPDRGTDTQYF
TGTGCCAGCAGTGAACCCGACAGGGGCACAGATACGCAGTATTTT
>TRBD1|few|TRBJ1-5|TRBV29-1
CSVKEGAGDQPQHF
TGCAGCGTTAAAGAGGGGGCAGGCGATCAGCCCCAGCATTTT
>TRBD1|NA|TRBJ2-6|TRBV5-1
CASSLGDRAGANVLTF
TGCGCCAGCAGCTTGGGAGACAGGGCTGGGGCCAACGTCCTGACTTTC
>NA|few|TRBJ2-5|TRBV5-1
CASSPGVRGEETQYF
TGCGCCAGCAGCCCCGGGGTCCGAGGGGAAGAGACCCAGTACTTC
>TRBD1|NA|TRBJ1-5|TRBV4-1
CASSQATGSRPQHF
TGCGCCAGCAGCCAAGCGACAGGGTCTCGTCCCCAGCATTTT
>TRBD1|NA|TRBJ2-5|TRBV11-2
CASSANRGLGETQYF
TGTGCCAGCAGCGCCAACAGGGGGCTCGGTGAGACCCAGTACTTC
>TRBD2|NA|TRBJ2-1|TRBV7-3
CASSNGVGGRVAFF
TGTGCCAGCAGCAACGGCGTCGGCGGGAGGGTGGCGTTCTTC
>NA|few|TRBJ2-6|TRBV9
CASSPQGISGANVLTF
TGTGCCAGCAGCCCTCAGGGAATCTCTGGGGCCAACGTCCTGACTTTC
>NA|NA|TRBJ1-4|TRBV20-1
CSARDLGRANEKLFF
TGCAGTGCTAGAGATCTGGGCAGGGCAAATGAAAAACTGTTTTTT
>TRBD2|few|TRBJ2-3|TRBV4-1
CASSSWTSGSGRYAYF
TGCGCCAGCAGCTCCTGGACTAGCGGGAGTGGCAGATACGCGTATTTT
>NA|few|TRBJ2-7|TRBV20-1
CSARALGQLLLGEQYF
TGCAGTGCTAGGGCCCTGGGGCAGCTATTACTAGGAGAGCAGTACTTC
>NA|once|TRBJ2-1|TRBV20-1
CSARRTTNEQFF
TGCAGTGCTAGGCGGACTACCAATGAGCAGTTCTTC
>TRBD2|NA|TRBJ2-3|TRBV30
CAWSGLAGHRYAYF
TGTGCCTGGAGTGGACTAGCTGGGCACAGATACGCGTATTTT
>NA|NA|TRBJ2-3|TRBV27
CASSLGYREPDTQYF
TGTGCCAGCAGTTTGGGGTATCGGGAGCCAGATACGCAGTATTTT
>TRBD1|NA|TRBJ2-1|TRBV7-3
CASSLTGTGGYNEQFF
TGTGCCAGCAGCTTAACTGGGACAGGGGGCTACAATGAGCAGTTCTTC
>NA|NA|TRBJ2-7|TRBV5-6
CASSLAARRDGDEQYF
TGTGCCAGCAGCTTGGCCGCGCGTCGGGATGGAGACGAGCAGTACTTC
>NA|NA|TRBJ2-7|TRBV20-1
CSARGNPFGEQYF
TGCAGTGCTAGAGGGAATCCCTTCGGCGAGCAGTACTTC
>TRBD2|NA|TRBJ2-2|TRBV7-9
CASSLGSGLAGVRNTGELFF
TGTGCCAGCAGCTTAGGGTCTGGACTAGCGGGAGTTCGGAACACCGGGGAGCTGTTTTTT
>NA|NA|TRBJ2-1|TRBV6-6
CASSYFGDPSKYNEQFF
TGTGCCAGCAGTTACTTCGGAGACCCAAGTAAATACAATGAGCAGTTCTTC
>NA|NA|TRBJ1-1|TRBV29-1
CSVLGDPWDTEAFF
TGCAGCGTCCTAGGGGATCCATGGGACACTGAAGCTTTCTTT
>NA|few|TRBJ2-7|TRBV11-2
CASSILIYEQYF
TGTGCCAGCAGCATTCTAATTTACGAGCAGTACTTC
>NA|NA|TRBJ1-5|TRBV5-8
CASSLDGGARNQPQHF
TGTGCCAGCAGCTTGGACGGGGGGGCTCGTAATCAGCCCCAGCATTTT
>NA|few|TRBJ2-1|TRBV24-1
CATSDYNEQFF
TGTGCCACCAGTGATTATAATGAGCAGTTCTTC
>NA|NA|TRBJ1-2|TRBV30
CAWTGYYGYTF
TGTGCCTGGACTGGGTACTATGGCTACACCTTC
>NA|NA|TRBJ1-1|TRBV5-1
CASSLAPATSNTEAFF
TGCGCCAGCAGCTTGGCCCCGGCCACCTCGAACACTGAAGCTTTCTTT
>TRBD2|NA|TRBJ2-5|TRBV10-3
CAISGLAGVPGETQYF
TGTGCCATCAGTGGACTAGCGGGAGTCCCAGGGGAGACCCAGTACTTC
>NA|few|TRBJ2-1|TRBV7-2
CASSPGESTHNEQFF
TGTGCCAGCAGCCCCGGAGAGTCGACACACAATGAGCAGTTCTTC
>TRBD1|few|TRBJ1-5|TRBV24-1
CATSDPRTGGGNQPQHF
TGTGCCACCAGTGATCCACGGACAGGGGGAGGCAATCAGCCCCAGCATTTT
>NA|once|TRBJ2-7|TRBV20-1
CSARGRTSPYEQYF
TGCAGTGCTAGAGGGAGAACATCACCCTACGAGCAGTACTTC
>TRBD2|many|TRBJ2-1|TRBV29-1
CSVVGLAYNEQFF
TGCAGCGTTGTGGGACTAGCCTACAATGAGCAGTTCTTC
>TRBD1|few|TRBJ2-1|TRBV27
CASSPTDRGFTNEQFF
TGTGCCAGCAGCCCGACGGACAGGGGATTCACCAATGAGCAGTTCTTC
>NA|few|TRBJ2-7|TRBV7-2
CASSLGNNEQYF
TGTGCCAGCAGCTTAGGAAACAATGAGCAGTACTTC
>NA|NA|TRBJ1-3|TRBV29-1
CSVEQNSGNTIYF
TGCAGCGTTGAGCAAAACTCTGGAAACACCATATATTTT
>TRBD2|NA|TRBJ2-7|TRBV18
CASSLLSGEGSYNEQYF
TGTGCCAGCTCCCTCCTTAGTGGGGAGGGCTCCTACAATGAGCAGTACTTC
>NA|NA|TRBJ2-5|TRBV11-2
CASSPNPQGQQYF
TGTGCCAGCAGCCCTAATCCCCAGGGGCAGCAGTACTTC
>NA|few|TRBJ2-5|TRBV7-9
CASSPTGTLGLLTQYF
TGTGCCAGCAGCCCAACCGGGACACTAGGGTTATTGACCCAGTACTTC
>NA|NA|TRBJ2-5|TRBV10-3
CAISESTRRYQETQYF
TGTGCCATCAGTGAGTCGACTAGACGGTACCAAGAGACCCAGTACTTC
>NA|few|TRBJ2-5|TRBV27
CASSWGAGETQYF
TGTGCCAGCAGTTGGGGGGCAGGCGAGACCCAGTACTTC
>TRBD1|NA|TRBJ2-7|TRBV20-1
CSARSQGASDEKYF
TGCAGTGCTAGATCCCAGGGGGCGAGCGACGAGAAGTACTTC
>NA|NA|TRBJ2-2|TRBV24-1
CATSKLADTGELFF
TGTGCCACCAGCAAGCTCGCGGACACCGGGGAGCTGTTTTTT
>NA|few|TRBJ2-1|TRBV3-1
CASSQDRLGYNEQFF
TGTGCCAGCAGCCAAGATCGGTTGGGCTACAATGAGCAGTTCTTC
>NA|NA|TRBJ2-1|TRBV5-1
CASSLDEGRNEQFF
TGCGCCAGCAGCTTGGATGAGGGTAGGAATGAGCAGTTCTTC